Below are 7 T cell receptor beta chains sequenced from a single sample in a study of B cell selection in AIRE deficiency. The sorted conventional CD4 T cells were gated as CD4+CD127+. Here immunoSEQ multiplex PCR was the method, and the copy in TCRdb shows in-frame clones only, minus some. The table records some 24,000 clones, around 97% of them present only once. The sequenced material came from CD4+CD127+ conventional T cells sorted from PBMCs. The receptors originated from a human donor in good health.

The rearrangement uses TRBV7-9 and TRBJ2-5, with TRBD1 identical over 9 bases. Germline-derived CDR1 and CDR2 are SEHNR and FQNEAQ (reference sequence). The CDR3 contains 18 residues. V lost 2 bases, J lost 3 bases, and 13 bases stayed unmatched. CDR3 bases: TGTGCCAGCAGCTTAAGGAACCCCGGGACAGGGAGTAAAGAGACCCAGTACTTC. This gives the protein CASSLRNPGTGSKETQYF.

The J gene is TRBJ2-7, the V gene TRBV2; 8 nucleotides agree with TRBD1. The junction had 3 bases not matched to a gene; V was cut back by 5 bases and J by 3 bases. The V gene's germline CDR1 is SNHLY and CDR2 FYNNEI. The CDR3 totals 13 residues. CDR3 loop: CASSPDRDYEQYF. The CDR3 DNA sequence: TGTGCCAGCAGTCCGGACAGGGACTACGAGCAGTACTTC.

The chain combines TRBV7-2 with TRBJ1-6; 8 bases line up with TRBD1. The CDR3 is made up of 17 amino acids. J lost 10 bases, V lost 5 bases, and 16 bases had no gene match. CDR1 and CDR2 from the germline V gene are SGHTA and FQGNSA. CDR3 amino acids: CASSLRTGMGSGSPLHF. The CDR3 nucleotides read TGTGCCAGCAGCCTAAGGACAGGGATGGGAAGCGGATCACCCCTCCACTTT.

This clone came up once. J is TRBJ2-1 and V is TRBV19, with 7 bases aligning to TRBD2. Germline assignment: CDR1 LNHDA and CDR2 SQIVND (reference sequence). The CDR3 totals 15 residues. Germline trimming cut 3 bases from V and 4 bases from J; bases unmatched to any gene: 6. The CDR3 DNA reads as TGTGCCAGTAGTATGATCGGGGGGACTTACAATGAGCAGTTCTTC. As protein: CASSMIGGTYNEQFF.

This chain uses TRBV5-1 with TRBJ2-2, with a possible D match to TRBD2 (6 bases). From germline, CDR1 is SGHRS and CDR2 YFSETQ. V shed 4 bases and J shed 5 bases, with 15 bases lying between them. This CDR3 is built from 15 residues. DNA of the CDR3: TGCGCCAGCAGCCTTGGCGGGAAATTAACCGGGGAGCTGTTTTTT. Protein sequence: CASSLGGKLTGELFF. Using reference TRBV5-1 and TRBJ2-2 for the parts outside the CDR3, the full variable domain is KAGVTQTPRYLIKTRGQQVTLSCSPISGHRSVSWYQQTPGQGLQFLFEYFSETQRNKGNFPGRFSGRQFSNSRSEMNVSTLELGDSALYLCASSLGGKLTGELFFGEGSRLTVL.

This clone was seen only once. The J gene is TRBJ2-2, the V gene TRBV6-1; 10 bases map to TRBD1. The germline CDR1 and CDR2 sequences are MNHNS and SASEGT. The CDR3 runs to 15 residues. J gave up 5 bases and V 2 bases, and 2 bases lay outside the gene matches. The CDR3 DNA follows: TGTGCCAGCAGTGAATGGACAGGGGGAACCGGGGAGCTGTTTTTT. Encoded protein: CASSEWTGGTGELFF.

CDR3 bases: TGTGCCAGCAGCCGAGGACTAGCGGTAGGGGATACGCAGTATTTT. Amino acids: CASSRGLAVGDTQYF. J is TRBJ2-3 and V is TRBV7-6; 10 bases agree with TRBD2. CDR1 and CDR2 from the germline V gene are SGHVS and FNYEAQ. The trim removed 5 bases at V and 6 bases at J, leaving 8 bases unmatched. The CDR3 runs 15 residues.